This entry describes one TCR beta chain. Time point specified: peripheral blood 6 weeks after treatment start. This CDR3 spans 16 amino acids. Germline assignment: CDR1 SGHTA and CDR2 FQGTGA. Germline trimming cut 0 bases from V and 4 bases from J; bases unmatched to any gene: 6. The sample comes from a study of PD-L1 blockade in urothelial cancer. Study-wide context: Blood samples had a median of approximately 150,000 T cells, approximately 83,000 unique TCRs, and clonality roughly 0.088.

Spiking of synthetic TCR analog templates was performed in each PCR. Libraries were prepared by immunoSEQ multiplex PCR; TCRdb keeps only in-frame clonotypes and omits some of them. The repertoire holds 100,000 to 150,000 clones, with roughly 82% as singletons. The chain is built from TRBV7-3 and TRBJ2-1; 7 bases are shared with TRBD1. The sequences come from PBMCs, collected around atezolizumab (anti-PD-L1) treatment. This sequence originates from a man aged 50 to 60 with urothelial cancer. CDR3 amino acids: CASSLTPGTVYNEQFF. The CDR3 DNA sequence: TGTGCCAGCAGCTTAACCCCCGGGACAGTATACAATGAGCAGTTCTTC.